A selection of T cell receptor beta chains follows, all from one sample in a study of blood T cell repertoires in COVID-19. Some clones are missing from TCRdb's copy, which holds only in-frame ones; the method was immunoSEQ multiplex PCR. The repertoire holds some 140,000 clones, with around 89% as singletons. The specimen sequenced was peripheral blood. These receptors came from a man in his fifties or sixties with active or convalescent COVID-19. Both conserved end residues are part of each CDR3. A clone size is listed for some rows: how often the clone was seen (once, few, many), or a class if it is expanded.

CDR3	V	J	size
CASSPLRTSGELFF	TRBV5-1	TRBJ2-2	once
CASRPTGFHEQYF	TRBV11-2	TRBJ2-7	-
CASKLLLGGEQYF	TRBV2	TRBJ2-7	-
CASSYQGTYEQYF	TRBV6-6	TRBJ2-7	-
CASSPQAGVNTEAFF	TRBV4-3	TRBJ1-1	-
CASSESPGSSSYEQYF	TRBV10-1	TRBJ2-7	-
CASSISGTANYGYTF	TRBV6-2/TRBV6-3	TRBJ1-2	-
CATSDARQSSNQPQHF	TRBV24-1	TRBJ1-5	-
CAWSVLRFPAQETQYF	TRBV30	TRBJ2-5	-
CASRTAYYEQYF	TRBV6-5	TRBJ2-7	-
CASRAGQGAADTQYF	TRBV5-4	TRBJ2-3	-
CASSPGGQGANTEAFF	TRBV5-4	TRBJ1-1	-
CASRIAGTDTQYF	TRBV6-5	TRBJ2-3	-
CASSYPRSVSGDTQYF	TRBV6-2/TRBV6-3	TRBJ2-3	-
CASSSSGTGRDEQYF	TRBV5-8	TRBJ2-7	-
CATSRDQANYGYTF	TRBV15	TRBJ1-2	-
CASSLPGQGELGELFF	TRBV28	TRBJ2-2	-
CAISEPVRNEQFF	TRBV10-3	TRBJ2-1	-
CASSPNRGVTSTDTQYF	TRBV18	TRBJ2-3	-
CASSQTQGLAYGYTF	TRBV4-3	TRBJ1-2	-
CAWSWDRLGNTIYF	TRBV30	TRBJ1-3	-
CASSLGVRASGELFF	TRBV5-1	TRBJ2-2	-
CAWRVPAANTGELFF	TRBV30	TRBJ2-2	-